Each of the 25 T cell receptor beta chains below was sequenced from the same sample in a study of blood T cell repertoires in COVID-19. The protocol was immunoSEQ multiplex PCR, while the TCRdb copy is restricted to in-frame clones and leaves out a portion. The profile shows about 110,000 clones, approximately 90% of them singletons. The source material was peripheral blood. These receptors all stem from a human donor in a cohort sampled during active COVID-19.

The V gene is TRBV12-3 or TRBV12-4, the J gene TRBJ1-3; D is uncertain. The CDR3 sequence is 13 residues long. Trimming removed 11 bases from V and 2 bases from J, with 13 bases in between. The CDR3 bases are TGTGCCTGCCGCGGATGGGCTGGAAACACCATATATTTT. The encoded protein is CACRGWAGNTIYF.

This clone appeared a single time. V usage is TRBV7-9 and J usage is TRBJ2-2; D perhaps matches TRBD2 (6 bases). Trimming removed 4 bases from V and 0 bases from J, with 12 bases in between. Germline CDR1 is SEHNR and CDR2 is FQNEAQ (reference sequence). CDR3 size: 16 residues. CDR3 nucleotide sequence: TGTGCCAGCAGCTGGGACTCAGGGTCGAACACCGGGGAGCTGTTTTTT. Translating gives CASSWDSGSNTGELFF. Variable domain in full (rest from reference TRBV7-9 and TRBJ2-2): DTGVSQNPRHKITKRGQNVTFRCDPISEHNRLYWYRQTLGQGPEFLTYFQNEAQLEKSRLLSDRFSAERPKGSFSTLEIQRTEQGDSAMYLCASSWDSGSNTGELFFGEGSRLTVL.

This clone was detected only a few times. The V gene is TRBV4-2, the J gene TRBJ1-6; the match to TRBD1 covers 8 bases. The length of the CDR3 is 18 residues. The V and J ends lost 0 bases and 2 bases, in that order; junction bases with no gene match: 6. Looked up from germline, CDR1 is LGHNA and CDR2 is YNFKEQ. The CDR3 nucleotides read TGTGCCAGCAGCCAAGAGCCGGGACAGGCGACCTATAATTCACCCCTCCACTTT. This translates into CASSQEPGQATYNSPLHF.

CDR3 in DNA: TGTGCCAGTAGCCCGGGACAGGGTCCCAACGAGCAGTACTTC. This translates into CASSPGQGPNEQYF. The J gene is TRBJ2-7, the V gene TRBV19, with 9 bases matching TRBD1. From germline, CDR1 is LNHDA and CDR2 SQIVND (reference sequence). With 6 bases clipped from V and 5 bases from J, the junction kept 8 bases outside the gene matches. The CDR3 covers 14 residues. The full variable domain, rest sourced from reference TRBV19 and TRBJ2-7, is DGGITQSPKYLFRKEGQNVTLSCEQNLNHDAMYWYRQDPGQGLRLIYYSQIVNDFQKGDIAEGYSVSREKKESFPLTVTSAQKNPTAFYLCASSPGQGPNEQYFGPGTRLTVT.

This sequence joins TRBV6-2 or TRBV6-3 and TRBJ1-4, with 8 positions matching TRBD1. CDR3 length: 17 amino acids. Germline loops: CDR1 MNHEY, CDR2 SVGEGT. With V trimmed by 6 bases and J by 0 bases, 9 bases remained unmatched. The CDR3 loop reads CASSFGQGLATNEKLFF. CDR3 nucleotides: TGTGCCAGCAGCTTTGGACAGGGCCTTGCAACTAATGAAAAACTGTTTTTT.

This rearrangement joins TRBV4-1 to TRBJ2-7; 7 positions match TRBD2. The CDR3 consists of 17 residues. Germline CDR1 reads MGHRA; CDR2 reads YSYEKL. V dropped 1 base and J dropped 0; count of bases not matched to a gene: 9. The CDR3 DNA reads TGCGCCAGCAGCCAAGGGGGGGGACCGATGAGCTCCTACGAGCAGTACTTC. It codes for CASSQGGGPMSSYEQYF.

The chain carries TRBV2 and TRBJ1-1; 8 nucleotides match TRBD1. The V segment lost 8 bases and the J segment 8 bases; nucleotides outside the gene matches: 10. The CDR3 extends over 13 amino acids. Germline lookup yields CDR1 SNHLY and CDR2 FYNNEI. The CDR3 loop reads CASEFGQGLEAFF. CDR3 DNA: TGTGCCAGCGAATTTGGACAGGGTCTGGAAGCTTTCTTT. Looking up the rest from reference TRBV2 and TRBJ1-1 gives the full variable domain: EPEVTQTPSHQVTQMGQEVILRCVPISNHLYFYWYRQILGQKVEFLVSFYNNEISEKSEIFDDQFSVERPDGSNFTLKIRSTKLEDSAMYFCASEFGQGLEAFFGQGTRLTVV.

V is TRBV28 and J is TRBJ2-7, with TRBD2 identical over 8 bases. This CDR3 region has 15 residues. The V gene's germline CDR1 is MDHEN and CDR2 SYDVKM. The V segment lost 6 bases and the J segment 2 bases; nucleotides outside the gene matches: 9. CDR3 loop: CASSPSRGEPYEQYF. The CDR3 bases are TGTGCCAGCAGCCCGTCGCGGGGGGAACCCTACGAGCAGTACTTC.

The V gene is TRBV15, the J gene TRBJ2-1, with TRBD1 matching 9 bases. The CDR3 runs to 15 residues. Germline V gene sequence: CDR1 LNHNV, CDR2 YYDKDF (reference sequence). V was pared by 5 bases and J by 4 bases, with 6 bases of the junction left unmatched. The CDR3 is CATSGTGPGYNEQFF. CDR3 DNA sequence: TGTGCCACCAGCGGGACAGGGCCAGGTTACAATGAGCAGTTCTTC. Full variable domain (remainder filled in from reference TRBV15 and TRBJ2-1): DAMVIQNPRYQVTQFGKPVTLSCSQTLNHNVMYWYQQKSSQAPKLLFHYYDKDFNNEADTPDNFQSRRPNTSFCFLDIRSPGLGDTAMYLCATSGTGPGYNEQFFGPGTRLTVL.

V is TRBV19 and J is TRBJ1-3; 7 positions agree with TRBD1. This CDR3 comprises 15 residues. From germline, CDR1 is LNHDA and CDR2 SQIVND (reference sequence). J was trimmed by 4 bases and V by 5 bases; bases with no gene match: 8. CDR3 sequence reads: CASSLPTGAGNTIYF. The CDR3 DNA is TGTGCCAGTAGTCTCCCTACAGGGGCAGGAAACACCATATATTTT.

The J gene is TRBJ2-3, the V gene TRBV29-1, with no clear D. The V gene's germline CDR1 is SQVTM and CDR2 ANQGSEA. CDR3 size: 11 residues. V gave up 3 bases and J gave up 2 bases, with 3 bases separating them. The CDR3 DNA follows: TGCAGCGTTGACTACACAGATACGCAGTATTTT. The encoded protein is CSVDYTDTQYF.

The chain links TRBV7-3 to TRBJ1-1; 8 bases fit TRBD1. CDR3 length: 13 residues. Trimming took 5 bases from V and 5 from J; bases not matched to a gene: 4. Looked up from germline, CDR1 is SGHTA and CDR2 is FQGTGA. The CDR3 loop reads CASSQGAGTEAFF. The CDR3 coding sequence is TGTGCCAGCAGCCAGGGGGCCGGAACTGAAGCTTTCTTT. Combining the CDR3 with reference TRBV7-3 and TRBJ1-1 gives the whole variable domain GAGVSQTPSNKVTEKGKYVELRCDPISGHTALYWYRQSLGQGPEFLIYFQGTGAADDSGLPNDRFFAVRPEGSVSTLKIQRTERGDSAVYLCASSQGAGTEAFFGQGTRLTVV.

The sample holds one count of this clone. This sequence joins TRBV9 and TRBJ2-1; 13 bases map to TRBD2. The CDR3 runs to 16 residues. CDR1 and CDR2 from the germline V gene are SGDLS and YYNGEE. With 4 bases clipped from V and 9 bases from J, the junction kept 10 bases outside the gene matches. CDR3 sequence: CASSPLLAGGHGEQFF. The DNA for the CDR3 is TGTGCCAGCAGCCCCCTACTAGCGGGGGGGCATGGTGAGCAGTTCTTC.

The chain carries TRBV12-5 and TRBJ1-5; the match to TRBD1 covers 7 bases. CDR3 size: 20 residues. Germline V lookup: CDR1 LGHNT, CDR2 FRNRAP. Losses at the gene ends were 0 bases for V and 4 bases for J; bases not matched to a gene: 18. The CDR3 here is CASGLVPYPATGHTNQPQHF. DNA for the CDR3: TGTGCTAGTGGTTTGGTCCCCTACCCCGCGACAGGGCATACTAATCAGCCCCAGCATTTT.

The gene calls are TRBV23-1 and TRBJ2-2; the D is unclear. TRBV23-1 is marked as an open reading frame, function uncertain. The CDR3 length is 14 residues. The germline V and J ends were trimmed by 2 bases and 4 bases, with 8 bases remaining between them. CDR3 nucleotides: TGCGCCAGCAGTCAACCCAGAGGCACCGGGGAGCTGTTTTTT. This translates into CASSQPRGTGELFF.

V usage is TRBV14 and J usage is TRBJ2-7; D remains unclear. From germline, CDR1 is SGHDN and CDR2 FVKESK. V was trimmed by 0 bases and J by 10 bases, leaving 13 bases between them. CDR3 length equals 13 residues. CDR3: CASSQDRSGLQYF. For the CDR3, the DNA is TGTGCCAGCAGCCAAGATAGGTCAGGCCTCCAGTACTTC. Complete variable domain (other parts from reference TRBV14 and TRBJ2-7): EAGVTQFPSHSVIEKGQTVTLRCDPISGHDNLYWYRRVMGKEIKFLLHFVKESKQDESGMPNNRFLAERTGGTYSTLKVQPAELEDSGVYFCASSQDRSGLQYFGPGTRLTVT.

The chain joins TRBV11-3 to TRBJ2-6; 9 bases are a match to TRBD1. This CDR3 contains 17 residues. Trimming removed 8 bases from V and 0 bases from J; junction bases left unmatched: 8. CDR1 and CDR2 from the germline V gene are SGHNT and YENEEA. For the CDR3, the DNA is TGTGCCAGCGCCCCGGGACAGGGAATCTCTGGGGCCAACGTCCTGACTTTC. Encoded protein: CASAPGQGISGANVLTF.

The V call is TRBV2, the J call TRBJ2-2; 8 bases fit TRBD1. The CDR3 is made up of 13 amino acids. Germline loops: CDR1 SNHLY, CDR2 FYNNEI. V gave up 8 bases and J gave up 6 bases; unmatched junction bases: 5. CDR3 sequence reads: CASLMDRAGELFF. Here the CDR3 DNA reads TGTGCCAGCCTGATGGACAGGGCCGGGGAGCTGTTTTTT.

The CDR3 region has the DNA TGTGCCAGCAGTTACACCCAGGGGACGTACTATGGCTACACCTTC. This sequence encodes CASSYTQGTYYGYTF. The chain couples TRBV6-5 to TRBJ1-2, with a tentative D call TRBD1 (6 bases). The germline V and J ends were trimmed by 2 bases and 3 bases, with 13 bases remaining between them. CDR1 and CDR2 (germline): MNHEY, SVGAGI. This CDR3 comprises 15 residues.

The V and J genes are TRBV9 and TRBJ1-4; D remains ambiguous. CDR3 length: 13 amino acids. Germline V CDR1 and CDR2: SGDLS, YYNGEE. The V gene lost 0 bases and the J gene lost 8 bases, with 8 bases spanning the gap. The CDR3 reads CASSVDEREKLFF. Written as DNA, the CDR3 is TGTGCCAGCAGCGTAGATGAGCGGGAAAAACTGTTTTTT.

The chain links TRBV9 to TRBJ1-1, with D possibly TRBD1 on 6 matching bases. This CDR3 region has 15 residues. The ends were cut back, 4 bases at V and 0 bases at J, with 13 bases in the middle. Germline V gene lookup returns CDR1 SGDLS and CDR2 YYNGEE. CDR3 sequence reads: CASSPRGGMNTEAFF. The CDR3 DNA reads as TGTGCCAGCAGCCCGAGGGGGGGTATGAACACTGAAGCTTTCTTT.

The genes are TRBV7-6 and TRBJ2-7; TRBD2 matches at 10 bases. Trimming took 1 base from V and 2 from J; bases not matched to a gene: 2. The CDR3 has 15 residues. Per germline, CDR1 SGHVS and CDR2 FNYEAQ. The CDR3 coding sequence is TGTGCCAGCAGCTTAGGTAGCGGGGGGACCTACGAGCAGTACTTC. This encodes CASSLGSGGTYEQYF. Supplemented by reference TRBV7-6 and TRBJ2-7, the full variable domain reads GAGVSQSPRYKVTKRGQDVALRCDPISGHVSLYWYRQALGQGPEFLTYFNYEAQQDKSGLPNDRFSAERPEGSISTLTIQRTEQRDSAMYRCASSLGSGGTYEQYFGPGTRLTVT.

The chain couples TRBV6-1 to TRBJ1-6; 7 bases line up with TRBD1. There are 13 residues in the CDR3. Germline assignment: CDR1 MNHNS and CDR2 SASEGT. V was clipped by 0 bases and J by 18 bases; unmatched bases: 8. In DNA, the CDR3 is TGTGCCAGCAGTGAAGCACGACAGGGTAGACCCCACTTT. It is translated as CASSEARQGRPHF.

This clone was seen just once. The chain is built from TRBV19 and TRBJ1-1; D is undetermined. CDR1 LNHDA and CDR2 SQIVND come from the germline V gene (reference sequence). The CDR3 covers 13 residues. V was shortened by 1 base and J by 6 bases, with 9 bases between the two germline ends. The CDR3 nucleotides are TGTGCCAGTAGTATAGGAGGGATAGCTGAAGCTTTCTTT. Translated: CASSIGGIAEAFF.

The gene calls are TRBV18 and TRBJ2-5; D may be TRBD2 (5 bases). V gave up 0 bases and J gave up 5 bases, with 10 bases separating them. The CDR3 spans 14 residues. Germline CDR1 KGHSH, CDR2 LQKENI. In nucleotides, the CDR3 is TGTGCCAGCTCACCACCCGGGATCCTGGAGACCCAGTACTTC. Translation: CASSPPGILETQYF.